This is a list of T cell receptor beta chains from one sample in a study of spatial heterogeneity in lung cancer. TCRdb reanalysed the 5' RACE reads using MiXCR and keeps one entry per CDR3 protein. The sample consists of 40,000 to 45,000 distinct CDR3 sequences, roughly 13% of them appearing once. Here the sequenced sample was PBMCs, taken at surgery. Every receptor here comes from a male donor with early-stage non-small cell lung cancer. Each CDR3 is given with its conserved first and last residue. Each record gives: D gene, J gene, clone size, V gene, CDR3 protein, CDR3 DNA. A D gene is named only where the DNA matches it firmly. Clone size, where shown, is once, few, many, or a class for clones that have expanded.

-	TRBJ1-3	few	TRBV5-1	CASSDRFSSGNTIYF	TGCGCCAGCAGTGACAGGTTTTCCTCTGGAAACACCATATATTTT
TRBD1	TRBJ1-2	few	TRBV20-1	CSARGDRQAYGYTF	TGCAGTGCTAGAGGGGACAGACAAGCTTATGGCTACACCTTC
-	TRBJ2-6	-	TRBV9	CASTLDPGLSGANVLTF	TGTGCCAGCACCTTGGACCCGGGACTCTCTGGGGCCAACGTCCTGACTTTC
-	TRBJ2-7	many	TRBV2	CASTEPNLGYEQYF	TGTGCCAGCACTGAACCCAACTTAGGCTACGAGCAGTACTTC
TRBD2	TRBJ2-3	-	TRBV27	CASRNSGSPPDTQYF	TGTGCCAGCAGGAATAGCGGGAGTCCCCCAGATACGCAGTATTTT
-	TRBJ2-2	-	TRBV7-9	CASSLVGAVTGELFF	TGTGCCAGCAGCTTAGTTGGAGCGGTCACCGGGGAGCTGTTTTTT
TRBD1	TRBJ1-5	many	TRBV6-1	CASSPDRDQPQHF	TGTGCCAGCAGTCCAGACAGGGATCAGCCCCAGCATTTT
TRBD2	TRBJ2-7	many	TRBV28	CASRNPGTSGRATRYEQYF	TGTGCCAGCAGGAATCCCGGGACTAGCGGGAGGGCCACTCGCTACGAGCAGTACTTC
TRBD2	TRBJ2-3	many	TRBV15	CATSRDVSGGTTDTQYF	TGTGCCACCAGCAGAGATGTGAGCGGGGGTACCACAGATACGCAGTATTTT
-	TRBJ1-1	few	TRBV28	CASRVNTEAFF	TGTGCCAGCAGGGTGAACACTGAAGCTTTCTTT
-	TRBJ2-5	-	TRBV6-1	CASSEAGVETQYF	TGTGCCAGCAGTGAAGCCGGTGTGGAGACCCAGTACTTC
TRBD2	TRBJ2-5	few	TRBV6-1	CASRNLAGEETQYF	TGTGCCAGCAGGAACCTAGCGGGGGAAGAGACCCAGTACTTC
TRBD1	TRBJ1-1	few	TRBV6-4	CASSRDRGTEAFF	TGTGCCAGCAGTAGGGACAGGGGGACGGAAGCTTTCTTT
-	TRBJ1-5	medium-sized	TRBV7-2	CASSPQGSNQPQHF	TGTGCCAGCAGCCCACAGGGAAGCAATCAGCCCCAGCATTTT
TRBD1	TRBJ1-4	many	TRBV9	CASSPGRTGNEKLFF	TGTGCCAGCAGCCCTGGAAGGACAGGGAATGAAAAACTGTTTTTT
-	TRBJ2-2	many	TRBV29-1	CSVEEGSTGELFF	TGCAGCGTTGAAGAGGGAAGTACCGGGGAGCTGTTTTTT
-	TRBJ2-4	many	TRBV20-1	CSAEQGLLAKNIQYF	TGCAGTGCAGAACAAGGGCTACTAGCCAAAAACATTCAGTACTTC
-	TRBJ2-1	-	TRBV27	CASSLYISETLSSYNEQFF	TGTGCCAGCAGTTTATATATTTCTGAGACGCTCAGCTCCTACAATGAGCAGTTCTTC
-	TRBJ2-7	few	TRBV12-3/TRBV12-4	CASSSTGAYEQYF	TGTGCCAGCAGCTCCACGGGGGCTTACGAGCAGTACTTC
TRBD1	TRBJ1-1	many	TRBV12-3/TRBV12-4	CASSLLGQGQEAFF	TGTGCCAGCAGTTTATTGGGACAGGGTCAAGAAGCTTTCTTT
-	TRBJ1-2	-	TRBV6-6	CASRPPGAHGYTF	TGTGCCAGCAGACCGCCGGGGGCCCATGGCTACACCTTC
-	TRBJ2-7	-	TRBV3-1	CASSQVSQGGHEQYF	TGTGCCAGCAGCCAAGTTTCACAGGGCGGCCACGAGCAGTACTTC
-	TRBJ1-2	many	TRBV10-3	CAISEPDPRHGYTF	TGTGCCATCAGTGAACCGGACCCGAGACATGGCTACACCTTC
-	TRBJ2-7	many	TRBV5-4	CASSPGLLSSYEQYF	TGTGCCAGCAGCCCGGGTCTCCTGAGCTCCTACGAGCAGTACTTC
TRBD2	TRBJ2-1	-	TRBV28	CASRASGTYNEQFF	TGTGCCAGCAGGGCTAGCGGCACCTACAATGAGCAGTTCTTC
TRBD2	TRBJ2-1	-	TRBV28	CASRDPGTSGNNEQFF	TGTGCCAGCAGAGATCCCGGGACTAGCGGGAACAATGAGCAGTTCTTC
TRBD1	TRBJ2-1	few	TRBV27	CASSFLRDRVYNEQFF	TGTGCCAGCAGTTTTCTCCGGGACAGAGTCTACAATGAGCAGTTCTTC
-	TRBJ2-5	few	TRBV2	CASSERGETQYF	TGTGCCAGCAGTGAAAGGGGAGAGACCCAGTACTTC
-	TRBJ1-4	many	TRBV27	CASSLGEKLFF	TGTGCCAGCAGTTTGGGGGAAAAACTGTTTTTT
-	TRBJ1-6	many	TRBV25-1	CASTPAGVNSPLHF	TGTGCCAGCACCCCAGCAGGGGTAAATTCACCCCTCCACTTT
TRBD2	TRBJ2-2	many	TRBV6-6	CASSYVLAGDTGELFF	TGTGCCAGCAGTTACGTTCTAGCGGGAGACACCGGGGAGCTGTTTTTT
-	TRBJ1-2	-	TRBV3-1	CASSQEAGPGYGYTF	TGTGCCAGCAGCCAAGAAGCGGGGCCCGGCTATGGCTACACCTTC
-	TRBJ2-5	many	TRBV7-7	CASSPGTLRTQYF	TGTGCTAGCAGCCCCGGGACCCTACGGACCCAGTACTTC
TRBD2	TRBJ2-3	few	TRBV20-1	CSASGGERGTDTQYF	TGCAGTGCTAGCGGGGGGGAAAGAGGCACAGATACGCAGTATTTT
-	TRBJ1-2	few	TRBV10-3	CAISGQEGQGYTF	TGTGCCATCAGTGGCCAGGAGGGCCAAGGCTACACCTTC
-	TRBJ2-3	-	TRBV29-1	CSTESGTDTQYF	TGCAGCACAGAGTCCGGGACAGATACGCAGTATTTT
-	TRBJ2-2	few	TRBV4-2	CASSQDRMDTGELFF	TGTGCCAGCAGCCAAGACAGGATGGACACCGGGGAGCTGTTTTTT
TRBD2	TRBJ2-5	-	TRBV10-3	CAISGLDQETQYF	TGTGCCATCAGCGGACTAGACCAAGAGACCCAGTACTTC
TRBD2	TRBJ2-2	few	TRBV4-1	CASSRLTSGANTGELFF	TGCGCCAGCAGCCGACTGACTAGCGGGGCGAACACCGGGGAGCTGTTTTTT
-	TRBJ1-2	many	TRBV29-1	CSVVIRDGYTF	TGCAGCGTTGTAATAAGGGATGGCTACACCTTC
TRBD1	TRBJ1-6	-	TRBV10-3	CAISESSSAGGSPLHF	TGTGCCATCAGTGAGTCGAGTTCGGCAGGGGGTTCACCCCTCCACTTT
TRBD1	TRBJ1-1	-	TRBV20-1	CSADDRGPGRTEAFF	TGCAGTGCTGACGACAGGGGGCCAGGCCGCACTGAAGCTTTCTTT
TRBD1	TRBJ1-5	few	TRBV4-1	CASSHDLRGLQPQHF	TGCGCCAGCAGCCATGACCTTAGGGGGCTACAGCCCCAGCATTTT
-	TRBJ1-5	-	TRBV13	CASSSRLNNQPQHF	TGTGCCAGCAGCTCGCGACTTAATAATCAGCCCCAGCATTTT
-	TRBJ2-7	many	TRBV6-2/TRBV6-3	CASSLVYEQYF	TGTGCCAGCAGTCTCGTCTACGAGCAGTACTTC
-	TRBJ2-7	-	TRBV6-5	CASSRDISYEQYF	TGTGCCAGCAGTCGGGACATTTCCTACGAGCAGTACTTC
-	TRBJ1-1	many	TRBV10-1	CASSETSFATEAFF	TGCGCCAGCAGTGAGACCAGTTTTGCCACTGAAGCTTTCTTT
-	TRBJ1-1	many	TRBV7-2	CASSPWDGRDTEAFF	TGTGCCAGCAGCCCCTGGGACGGCCGAGACACTGAAGCTTTCTTT
-	TRBJ2-5	-	TRBV7-2	CASSLERETQYF	TGTGCCAGCAGCTTGGAGAGAGAGACCCAGTACTTC
TRBD2	TRBJ2-2	-	TRBV11-2	CASRSLKRENTGELFF	TGTGCCAGCAGGAGTCTAAAGCGGGAGAACACCGGGGAGCTGTTTTTT
TRBD1	TRBJ2-3	many	TRBV4-1	CASSLGTGVFVDTQYF	TGCGCCAGCAGCCTCGGGACAGGGGTTTTTGTGGATACGCAGTATTTT
-	TRBJ2-5	-	TRBV5-1	CASSSPGRVKETQYF	TGCGCCAGCAGCTCACCGGGCAGGGTGAAAGAGACCCAGTACTTC
-	TRBJ2-1	-	TRBV10-3	CAISEMSMSGYNEQFF	TGTGCCATCAGTGAGATGAGTATGTCGGGTTACAATGAGCAGTTCTTC
TRBD2	TRBJ2-5	-	TRBV20-1	CSARKTSGSETQYF	TGCAGTGCTAGAAAGACTAGCGGGAGTGAGACCCAGTACTTC
-	TRBJ1-1	-	TRBV20-1	CSARWWGNTEAFF	TGCAGTGCTAGGTGGTGGGGGAACACTGAAGCTTTCTTT